This T cell receptor (beta chain) was sequenced during a study of blood T cell repertoires in COVID-19. Germline-derived CDR1 and CDR2 are SGHVS and FQNEAQ. Trimming stripped 2 bases from V and 2 bases from J, with 12 bases between. This CDR3 is 16 amino acids long. Generated by immunoSEQ multiplex PCR, the TCRdb table keeps only in-frame clones and is missing some. Among approximately 170,000 clones listed, roughly four fifths were seen once. This TCR derives from a man aged 40-49 years who had recovered from COVID-19. The chain uses TRBV7-8 and TRBJ2-2; tentatively, D is TRBD2 (5 bases). Sequencing used peripheral blood. The CDR3 here is CASSLLAGENTGELFF. The DNA for the CDR3 is TGTGCCAGCAGCTTATTGGCCGGGGAAAACACCGGGGAGCTGTTTTTT.